This TCR beta chain was captured by sequencing in a study of response to subunit inactivated influenza vaccine. This clonotype has only a few counts. MiXCR, run by TCRdb on the RT-PCR reads, gives a single entry per CDR3 protein. This table has 150,000 to 200,000 distinct CDR3 sequences, about 10% appearing once. Germline V lookup: CDR1 MNHEY, CDR2 SMNVEV (reference sequence). The V segment lost 6 bases and the J segment 5 bases; nucleotides outside the gene matches: 11. The CDR3 is made up of 15 amino acids. This receptor was obtained from a man aged 50-75 years who received an inactivated influenza vaccine. Sequenced here: CD8+ T cells sorted from PBMCs, sampled about 24 months after vaccination. The chain joins TRBV27 to TRBJ2-7, with 9 bases fitting TRBD2. This CDR3 is CASSDLAGPAHEQYF. CDR3 in DNA: TGTGCCAGCAGCGATCTAGCGGGACCAGCGCACGAGCAGTACTTC.